Listed below are T cell receptor beta chains from one sample, sequenced in a study of HIV-infected patients and healthy controls. TCRdb recomputed calls from the 5' RACE reads with MiXCR, one row per CDR3 protein. The table includes more than 9,000 distinct CDR3 sequences, around 6% detected once. The source material was blood, sampled during antiretroviral therapy. These receptors all stem from an adult with HIV infection. The donor label of this sample is uncertain. Both conserved end residues are part of each CDR3. The order of the fields is D gene, clone size, CDR3 length, V gene, J gene, CDR3 DNA, CDR3 protein. D genes are given only for firm matches. Only part of the rows carry a size: once, few, many, or a class if the clone is expanded.

>-|many|13|TRBV12-3/TRBV12-4|TRBJ1-1
TGTGCCAGCAGTTCAGGACAGTTTCGCGAAGCTTTCTTT
CASSSGQFREAFF
>-|many|18|TRBV19|TRBJ2-1
TGTGCCAGTAGCCCCTCCCCAGTAGAACGTCCTACGCGGCCTGAGCAGTTCTTC
CASSPSPVERPTRPEQFF
>TRBD1|-|15|TRBV12-3/TRBV12-4|TRBJ1-4
TGTGCCAGCATCCGGGACAGGGGATCTAATGAAAAACTGTTTTTT
CASIRDRGSNEKLFF
>-|-|13|TRBV6-2/TRBV6-3|TRBJ2-3
TGTGCCAGCAGTTACAGGGACACAGATACGCAGTATTTT
CASSYRDTDTQYF
>-|many|15|TRBV3-1|TRBJ2-3
TGTGCCAGCAGCCAAAGTGGCCTATCAACAGATACGCAGTATTTT
CASSQSGLSTDTQYF
>-|many|11|TRBV20-1|TRBJ2-5
TGCAGTAGGAGGAAAGGGGAGACCCAGTACTTC
CSRRKGETQYF
>-|few|14|TRBV5-5|TRBJ2-3
TGTGCCAGCAGCTTGGCTCTTGGCGGAGATACGCAGTATTTT
CASSLALGGDTQYF
>-|many|16|TRBV7-8|TRBJ2-7
TGTGCCAGCAGCTTCACAACCGGGGACATGACCTACGAGCAGTACTTC
CASSFTTGDMTYEQYF
>-|many|12|TRBV5-6|TRBJ1-5
TGTGCCAGCAGCCTCAGGGCCCAGCCCCAGCATTTT
CASSLRAQPQHF
>TRBD1|many|13|TRBV10-2|TRBJ2-1
TGCGCCAGCAAAGGGGGCCTGGGAAATGAGCAGTTCTTC
CASKGGLGNEQFF
>TRBD1|many|15|TRBV29-1|TRBJ1-1
TGCAGCGTTGAGGGGCAGGGGGCATCAGGGGCTGAAGCTTTCTTT
CSVEGQGASGAEAFF
>TRBD2|medium-sized|15|TRBV29-1|TRBJ2-2
TGCAGCGTTGAGACTAGCGGGGCTTACACCGGGGAGCTGTTTTTT
CSVETSGAYTGELFF
>-|many|12|TRBV12-3/TRBV12-4|TRBJ2-5
TGTGCCAGCAGCCCAGCAGGGGAGACCCAGTACTTC
CASSPAGETQYF
>-|medium-sized|13|TRBV7-2|TRBJ2-7
TGTGCCAGCAGCCCCCGACATATTGACGAGCAGTACTTC
CASSPRHIDEQYF
>TRBD2|many|15|TRBV20-1|TRBJ2-1
TGCAGTGCTAGAGATAGCGGGGGGGCCTTTGATGAGCAGTTCTTC
CSARDSGGAFDEQFF
>TRBD1|many|17|TRBV2|TRBJ1-5
TGTGCCAGCAGTTTCTACGCGACAGGGATTGGTAATCAGCCCCAGCATTTT
CASSFYATGIGNQPQHF
>-|many|16|TRBV7-2|TRBJ2-3
TGTGCCAGCAGCTTAATGGCGTCATCTAGCACAGATACGCAGTATTTT
CASSLMASSSTDTQYF
>TRBD2|few|16|TRBV9|TRBJ2-7
TGTGCCAGCAGCGTAGAACCTAGCGGGACCCCCTACGAGCAGTACTTC
CASSVEPSGTPYEQYF
>TRBD2|many|17|TRBV11-3|TRBJ2-5
TGTGCCAGCAGCCAATGGACTAGCGGGAGAGACCAAGAGACCCAGTACTTC
CASSQWTSGRDQETQYF
>TRBD2|many|14|TRBV19|TRBJ2-7
TGTGCCAGTATCGAGCGGGGGGGCCGGGGCGAGCAGTACTTC
CASIERGGRGEQYF
>-|many|15|TRBV12-3/TRBV12-4|TRBJ1-5
TGTGCCAGCAGTTTGGATTACGGGATCAATCAGCCCCAGCATTTT
CASSLDYGINQPQHF
>-|many|13|TRBV5-5|TRBJ2-7
TGTGCCAGCAGCTTGGACTTCCAGGGTTCGGGGTACTTC
CASSLDFQGSGYF
>-|many|14|TRBV5-1|TRBJ2-7
TGCGCCAGCAGCGCGGGACTTACTTCGTACGAGCAGTACTTC
CASSAGLTSYEQYF
>-|medium-sized|13|TRBV2|TRBJ1-1
TGTGCCAGCTCTGGACAGACGTACACTGAAGCTTTCTTT
CASSGQTYTEAFF
>-|many|16|TRBV2|TRBJ2-6
TGTGCCAGCAGTGAAGTTTTAGGGTCTGGGGCCAACGTCCTGACTTTC
CASSEVLGSGANVLTF
>TRBD2|many|16|TRBV3-1|TRBJ2-5
TGTGCCAGCAGCCAATCACGACTAGCGTCACAAGAGACCCAGTACTTC
CASSQSRLASQETQYF
>-|many|16|TRBV7-9|TRBJ2-1
TGTGCCAGCAGCTCCACTTGGGGGCGCACACCCAATGAGCAGTTCTTC
CASSSTWGRTPNEQFF
>-|many|15|TRBV12-3/TRBV12-4|TRBJ1-2
TGTGCCAGCAGTTTCCTGGAAATCAGTAACTATGGCTACACCTTC
CASSFLEISNYGYTF
>-|many|13|TRBV11-2|TRBJ1-1
TGTGCCAGCAGCTTGCAAGGGGATACTGAAGCTTTCTTT
CASSLQGDTEAFF
>TRBD1|many|14|TRBV6-5|TRBJ1-2
TGTGCCAGCAGCCGCGGGACAGGGATAGAAGGCTACACCTTC
CASSRGTGIEGYTF
>-|many|15|TRBV11-3|TRBJ2-2
TGTGCCAGCAGCGTTTACAGGAGAACAACCGGGGAGCTGTTTTTT
CASSVYRRTTGELFF
>TRBD1|many|14|TRBV19|TRBJ1-5
TGTGCCAGTAGTACCTGGACAGGCGAGGAGCCCCAGCATTTT
CASSTWTGEEPQHF
>-|medium-sized|15|TRBV6-5|TRBJ1-4
TGTGCCAGCAGTTACCTTCGGCCAGGAGGGGAAAAACTGTTTTTT
CASSYLRPGGEKLFF
>TRBD1|-|15|TRBV6-5|TRBJ2-7
TGTGCCAGCAGTTACTCGCGGACAGGTGACTACGAGCAGTACTTC
CASSYSRTGDYEQYF
>TRBD1|many|16|TRBV29-1|TRBJ1-2
TGCAGCGTTGTGGGGTTAGGACAGGGGGCTCTCTATGGCTACACCTTC
CSVVGLGQGALYGYTF
>TRBD2|many|14|TRBV29-1|TRBJ2-1
TGCAGCGTTGATGAAAGCGGGGACTACAATGAGCAGTTCTTC
CSVDESGDYNEQFF
>-|large|12|TRBV6-4|TRBJ1-5
TGTGCCAGCAGTGACTCGGGGAAGCCCCAGCATTTT
CASSDSGKPQHF
>-|many|17|TRBV15|TRBJ1-3
TGTGCCACCAGTCGGGAGGGCTTCGGTGGCTCTGGAAACACCATATATTTT
CATSREGFGGSGNTIYF
>-|many|12|TRBV29-1|TRBJ1-1
TGCAGCGTCTCTACAGGGAACACTGAAGCTTTCTTT
CSVSTGNTEAFF
>TRBD2|many|15|TRBV6-2/TRBV6-3|TRBJ2-3
TGTGCCAGCAGGACCGGGACTAGACCCACAGATACGCAGTATTTT
CASRTGTRPTDTQYF
>-|many|13|TRBV20-1|TRBJ2-1
TGCAGTGCTAGTACCCAGCGGGTAAATGAGCAGTTCTTC
CSASTQRVNEQFF
>-|few|15|TRBV19|TRBJ2-1
TGTGCCAGTAGCCTTCAGGGGGGGGCTTACAATGAGCAGTTCTTC
CASSLQGGAYNEQFF
>TRBD1|many|13|TRBV24-1|TRBJ2-7
TGTGCCACCAGTGAACCGACAGGGACCGAGCAGTACTTC
CATSEPTGTEQYF
>-|few|12|TRBV7-2|TRBJ1-5
TGTGCCAGCAGCCTCAGGGGTCAGCCCCAGCATTTT
CASSLRGQPQHF
>-|many|15|TRBV29-1|TRBJ2-3
TGCAGCGTTGGGCTTTGGGGGGCAAGCACAGATACGCAGTATTTT
CSVGLWGASTDTQYF
>TRBD1|many|16|TRBV6-2/TRBV6-3|TRBJ1-1
TGTGCCAGCACCCTCCTGATGACAGGGCTGGACACTGAAGCTTTCTTT
CASTLLMTGLDTEAFF
>TRBD1|many|16|TRBV18|TRBJ1-2
TGTGCCAGCTCACCACCTGGGCAGGGGGCAGACTATGGCTACACCTTC
CASSPPGQGADYGYTF
>TRBD1|medium-sized|12|TRBV29-1|TRBJ2-7
TGCAGCGTTGAACGGACAGGGGACGAGCAGTACTTC
CSVERTGDEQYF
>-|-|15|TRBV12-3/TRBV12-4|TRBJ2-2
TGTGCCAGCAGTTTTAGCAGGAAGGGCACCGGGGAGCTGTTTTTT
CASSFSRKGTGELFF
>-|medium-sized|12|TRBV7-2|TRBJ2-5
TGTGCCAGCAGCTTCCGCCAAGAGACCCAGTACTTC
CASSFRQETQYF
>TRBD1|medium-sized|20|TRBV9|TRBJ2-2
TGTGCCAGCAGCGTAGTCCCCCTGGGACAGCTCACAATAAACACCGGGGAGCTGTTTTTT
CASSVVPLGQLTINTGELFF
>-|many|12|TRBV6-5|TRBJ2-2
TGTGCCAGCATTTCGGGGGCCGGGGAGCTGTTTTTT
CASISGAGELFF
>-|few|12|TRBV20-1|TRBJ1-2
TGCAGTGCCCCTGAACAAAACTATGGCTACACCTTC
CSAPEQNYGYTF